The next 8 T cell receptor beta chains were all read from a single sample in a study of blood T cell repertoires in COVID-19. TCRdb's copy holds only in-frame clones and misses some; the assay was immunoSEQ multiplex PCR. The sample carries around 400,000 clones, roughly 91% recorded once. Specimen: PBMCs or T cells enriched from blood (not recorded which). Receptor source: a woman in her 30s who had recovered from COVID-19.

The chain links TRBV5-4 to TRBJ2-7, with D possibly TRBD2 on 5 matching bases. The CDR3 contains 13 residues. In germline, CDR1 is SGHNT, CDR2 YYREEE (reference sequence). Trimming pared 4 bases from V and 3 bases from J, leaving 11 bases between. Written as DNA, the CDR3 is TGTGCCAGCAGCCCCGTCGGGGACTACGAGCAGTACTTC. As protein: CASSPVGDYEQYF.

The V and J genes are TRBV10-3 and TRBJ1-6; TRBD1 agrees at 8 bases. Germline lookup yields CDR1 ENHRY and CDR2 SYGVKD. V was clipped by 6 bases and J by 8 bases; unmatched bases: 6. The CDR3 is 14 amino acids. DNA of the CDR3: TGTGCCATCAGAGCCGGGACAGGAGATTCACCCCTCCACTTT. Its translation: CAIRAGTGDSPLHF.

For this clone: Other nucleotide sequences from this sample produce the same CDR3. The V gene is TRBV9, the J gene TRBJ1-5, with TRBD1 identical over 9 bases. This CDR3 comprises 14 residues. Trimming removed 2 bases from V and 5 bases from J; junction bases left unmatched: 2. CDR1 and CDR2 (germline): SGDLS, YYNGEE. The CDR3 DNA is TGTGCCAGCAGCGTGGGACAGGGTTATCAGCCCCAGCATTTT. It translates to CASSVGQGYQPQHF.

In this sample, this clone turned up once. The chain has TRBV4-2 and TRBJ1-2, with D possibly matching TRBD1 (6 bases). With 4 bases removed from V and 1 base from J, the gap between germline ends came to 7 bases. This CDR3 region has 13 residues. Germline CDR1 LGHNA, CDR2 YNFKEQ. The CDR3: CASSRTVNYGYTF. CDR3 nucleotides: TGTGCCAGCAGCCGGACAGTTAACTATGGCTACACCTTC.

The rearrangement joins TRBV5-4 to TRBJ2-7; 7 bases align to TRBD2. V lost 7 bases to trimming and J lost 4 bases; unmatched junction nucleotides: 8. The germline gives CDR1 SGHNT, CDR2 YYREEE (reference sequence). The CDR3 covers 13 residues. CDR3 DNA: TGTGCCAGCTCGGGGAGGGGTGGGTACGAGCAGTACTTC. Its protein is CASSGRGGYEQYF. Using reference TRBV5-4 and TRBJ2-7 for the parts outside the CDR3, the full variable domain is ETGVTQSPTHLIKTRGQQVTLRCSSQSGHNTVSWYQQALGQGPQFIFQYYREEENGRGNFPPRFSGLQFPNYSSELNVNALELDDSALYLCASSGRGGYEQYFGPGTRLTVT.

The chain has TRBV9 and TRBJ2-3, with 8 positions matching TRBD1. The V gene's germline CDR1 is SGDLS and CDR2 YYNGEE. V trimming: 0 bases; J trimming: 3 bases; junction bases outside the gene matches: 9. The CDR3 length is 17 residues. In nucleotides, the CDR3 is TGTGCCAGCAGCGTAGCTATCGGGACAGGATCAACAGATACGCAGTATTTT. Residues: CASSVAIGTGSTDTQYF.

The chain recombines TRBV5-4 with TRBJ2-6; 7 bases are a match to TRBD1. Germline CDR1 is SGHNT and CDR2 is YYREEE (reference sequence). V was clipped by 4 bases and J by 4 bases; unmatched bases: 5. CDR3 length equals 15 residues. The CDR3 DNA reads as TGTGCCAGCAGCCTGAAGGGGGCCGGGGCCAACGTCCTGACTTTC. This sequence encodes CASSLKGAGANVLTF.

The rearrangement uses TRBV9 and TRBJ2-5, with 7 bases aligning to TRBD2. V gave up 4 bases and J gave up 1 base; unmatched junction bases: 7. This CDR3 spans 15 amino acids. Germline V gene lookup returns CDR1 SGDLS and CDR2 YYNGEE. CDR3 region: CASSSRGGTQETQYF. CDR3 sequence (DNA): TGTGCCAGCAGCTCCCGCGGGGGAACCCAAGAGACCCAGTACTTC. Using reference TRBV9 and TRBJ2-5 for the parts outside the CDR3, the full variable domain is DSGVTQTPKHLITATGQRVTLRCSPRSGDLSVYWYQQSLDQGLQFLIQYYNGEERAKGNILERFSAQQFPDLHSELNLSSLELGDSALYFCASSSRGGTQETQYFGPGTRLLVL.